Shown below are 16 T cell receptor delta chains from a single sample sequenced in a study of human gamma delta and Vdelta1 T cells. TCRdb re-called the PCR reads with CATT. The data contain a few thousand delta-chain clones, roughly a quarter of them singletons. The source material was naive CD27+ Vdelta1 gamma-delta T cells from blood. These TCRs come from a human donor in good health.

This clone was observed a few times. This may be a read error: a much more frequent sequence differs by one nucleotide. Other DNA sequences in the same sample also yield this CDR3. The V call is TRDV1, the J call TRDJ1; TRDD3 agrees at 7 bases. V dropped 4 bases and J dropped 2; count of bases not matched to a gene: 25. The CDR3 length is 21 residues. Germline V gene sequence: CDR1 TSWWSYY, CDR2 QGS. CDR3 coding DNA: TGTGCTCTTGGGGCGCTCTCAGGTGGATACGCACACCCACTTAGTACCGATAAACTCATCTTT. Protein product: CALGALSGGYAHPLSTDKLIF.

This clone qualifies as medium-sized. This chain connects TRDV1 to TRDJ1; 7 bases align to TRDD3. The CDR3 is 19 residues long. Germline-derived CDR1 and CDR2 are TSWWSYY and QGS. The J segment lost 0 bases and the V segment lost 3 bases, leaving 16 bases of the junction unmatched. The CDR3 reads CALGDPTPSGWGYTDKLIF. The CDR3 nucleotides are TGTGCTCTTGGGGACCCCACTCCCAGTGGCTGGGGGTACACCGATAAACTCATCTTT.

This clone has just a few counts. The chain uses TRDV1 and TRDJ1; 8 nucleotides match TRDD3. CDR3 size: 20 residues. Looked up from germline, CDR1 is TSWWSYY and CDR2 is QGS. Trimming took 5 bases from V and 5 from J; bases not matched to a gene: 25. The CDR3 spells CALGPPFVETGGPIQDKLIF. In DNA form, the CDR3 reads TGTGCTCTTGGGCCTCCCTTCGTTGAAACTGGGGGGCCCATACAAGATAAACTCATCTTT.

The chain carries TRDV1 and TRDJ1; a weak D match, TRDD2 (6 bases). CDR1 and CDR2 (germline): TSWWSYY, QGS. The V end lost 2 bases, the J end lost 6 bases, and 34 bases lay between the germline ends. This CDR3 has 21 residues. CDR3 region: CALGESLPPAFLTVLVHKLIF. The CDR3, as DNA: TGTGCTCTTGGGGAAAGTCTTCCTCCTGCATTTCTGACAGTACTGGTCCATAAACTCATCTTT.

This clone has more than one count but fewer than ten. The chain combines TRDV1 with TRDJ1; TRDD3 matches at 9 bases. Germline loops: CDR1 TSWWSYY, CDR2 QGS. The junction had 21 bases not matched to a gene; V was cut back by 6 bases and J by 7 bases. CDR3 size: 18 residues. The CDR3 DNA reads TGTGCTCTTGGTATCTTCCGACGGGGGGATACCCCTCTCGGTAAACTCATCTTT. It specifies CALGIFRRGDTPLGKLIF.

To note about this clone: A far larger clone differs by one base, so this is likely a read error. The V call is TRDV1, the J call TRDJ1; TRDD2 might be the D (7 bases). The CDR3 is 23 amino acids. Per germline, CDR1 TSWWSYY and CDR2 QGS. CDR3 in amino acids: CAFGVFTFLPTSIYLGVTDKLIF. In DNA, the CDR3 is TGTGCTTTTGGGGTCTTTACCTTCCTTCCGACATCTATTTACTTGGGGGTCACCGATAAACTCATCTTT.

With regard to this clone: This could be a read error, since a much larger clone is one nucleotide away. The chain has TRDV1 and TRDJ1, with D tentatively TRDD3 (6 bases). Germline CDR1 TSWWSYY, CDR2 QGS. V lost 5 bases and J lost 3, with 16 bases in between. There are 15 residues in the CDR3. The chain's CDR3 is CALGTHPWGADKLIF. In DNA, the CDR3 is TGTGCTCTTGGGACACATCCCTGGGGTGCCGATAAACTCATCTTT.

This clone is termed medium-sized. A far larger clone is one nucleotide away, so this likely arose from a read error. The rearrangement uses TRDV1 and TRDJ1; 11 bases align to TRDD3. V was clipped by 1 base and J by 8 bases; unmatched bases: 27. The CDR3 is 22 residues long. The V gene's germline CDR1 is TSWWSYY and CDR2 QGS. In nucleotides, the CDR3 is TGTGCTCTTGGGGAACCCTACGTATGGGGGATACGCGGTTGGCAAAGCAACAACAAACTCATCTTT. Translated: CALGEPYVWGIRGWQSNNKLIF.

This clone is termed medium-sized. Other DNA sequences within the sample encode an identical CDR3. V usage is TRDV1 and J usage is TRDJ1, with 9 bases lining up with TRDD3. In germline, CDR1 is TSWWSYY, CDR2 QGS. Losses at the gene ends were 5 bases for V and 0 bases for J; bases not matched to a gene: 28. The CDR3 is made up of 23 amino acids. CDR3 sequence (DNA): TGTGCTCTTGGGCCTCGACCGACCCTACCTAACCTACTGGGGGACCCCCACACCGATAAACTCATCTTT. Amino acid sequence: CALGPRPTLPNLLGDPHTDKLIF.

A remark on this clone: A read error is likely here: a far larger clone is one base away. Other DNA variants within this sample encode the same CDR3. The chain links TRDV1 to TRDJ1, with 10 bases aligning to TRDD3. The CDR3 contains 18 residues. Germline lookup yields CDR1 TSWWSYY and CDR2 QGS. J lost 3 bases, V lost 5 bases, and 15 bases had no gene match. The DNA of the CDR3 is TGTGCTCTTGGGCGAACGAGCCCGAATTGGGGGATACCCGATAAACTCATCTTT. Its translation: CALGRTSPNWGIPDKLIF.

V gene TRDV1 combines with J gene TRDJ1, with 8 bases matching TRDD3. From germline, CDR1 is TSWWSYY and CDR2 QGS. J lost 6 bases, V lost 3 bases, and 6 bases had no gene match. CDR3 length: 14 residues. The CDR3 reads CALGDGGGSHKLIF. The CDR3 DNA reads TGTGCTCTTGGGGATGGTGGGGGATCTCATAAACTCATCTTT.

This clone was seen a handful of times. The gene calls are TRDV1 and TRDJ1, with 13 nucleotides matching TRDD3. Per the germline V gene, CDR1 is TSWWSYY and CDR2 is QGS. The V segment lost 6 bases and the J segment 3 bases; nucleotides outside the gene matches: 19. The CDR3 has 20 amino acids. The CDR3 DNA reads TGTGCTCTTGGAAAGGTCTCCCCGTACTGGGGGATACGAGGTTCCGATAAACTCATCTTT. As protein: CALGKVSPYWGIRGSDKLIF.

There are a few counts of this clone. The chain recombines TRDV1 with TRDJ1, with 13 bases lining up with TRDD3. The CDR3 length is 22 residues. The trim removed 2 bases at V and 7 bases at J, leaving 25 bases unmatched. Germline V lookup: CDR1 TSWWSYY, CDR2 QGS. The CDR3 bases are TGTGCTCTTGGGGAAATTTGGGTTTACACTATCCGTACTGGGGGATACGGGGGTAAACTCATCTTT. Translation gives CALGEIWVYTIRTGGYGGKLIF.

This chain links TRDV1 with TRDJ1, with D perhaps TRDD2 (5 bases). Germline V lookup: CDR1 TSWWSYY, CDR2 QGS. This CDR3 spans 14 amino acids. V shed 5 bases and J shed 4 bases, with 14 bases lying between them. In DNA, the CDR3 is TGTGCTCTTGGGAGTTCCTCCCCGTGCGATAAACTCATCTTT. Protein sequence: CALGSSSPCDKLIF.

This clone was counted a few times. This likely came from a read error, as a far larger clone is one base away. Other nucleotide sequences in the sample specify the same CDR3. V gene TRDV1 combines with J gene TRDJ1, with 12 bases matching TRDD3. The CDR3 is made up of 22 amino acids. Germline V gene sequence: CDR1 TSWWSYY, CDR2 QGS. CDR3 coding DNA: TGTGCCCTTGGGGAACTTATGACGTTCCCTACCCTGACTGGGGGATACTCCGATAAACTCATCTTT. Translated: CALGELMTFPTLTGGYSDKLIF.

The rearrangement joins TRDV1 to TRDJ1, with a tentative D call TRDD3 (6 bases). The CDR3 loop spans 21 amino acids. Germline CDR1 TSWWSYY, CDR2 QGS. Trimming removed 0 bases at V and 0 bases at J, with 26 bases between. DNA for the CDR3: TGTGCTCTTGGGGAACTTCACCTCCTTCGTGTGGGGGCTCCGTACACCGATAAACTCATCTTT. It is translated as CALGELHLLRVGAPYTDKLIF.